The rows below give T cell receptor beta chains drawn from one sample of a study of blood T cell repertoires in COVID-19. Repertoires were generated with immunoSEQ multiplex PCR, while TCRdb's copy carries only in-frame clones and drops some. The sample comprises roughly 130,000 clones, around 90% of which are singletons, and about 4.5% rests with the top ten. What was sequenced was peripheral blood. The receptors derive from a man between 60 and 70 years old with COVID-19, enrolled during active disease. CDR3s include the opening cysteine and the closing phenylalanine or tryptophan. The order of the fields is J gene, D gene, clone size, V gene, CDR3 protein, CDR3 DNA. The D gene is left open where the match is weak. Clone size is shown for a subset of rows, as once, few, many or a class of expanded clone.

J gene: TRBJ2-5; D gene: TRBD1; clone size: .; V gene: TRBV11-3; CDR3 protein: CASSSRPTGAETQYF; CDR3 DNA: TGTGCCAGCAGCTCTAGGCCGACAGGGGCAGAGACCCAGTACTTC
J gene: TRBJ2-7; D gene: TRBD2; clone size: .; V gene: TRBV4-2; CDR3 protein: CASSQDPAGEEQYF; CDR3 DNA: TGTGCCAGCAGCCAAGACCCCGCGGGGGAAGAGCAGTACTTC
J gene: TRBJ2-1; D gene: TRBD1; clone size: .; V gene: TRBV6-6; CDR3 protein: CASSPPPGQLNEQFF; CDR3 DNA: TGTGCCAGCAGTCCCCCCCCGGGACAGTTGAATGAGCAGTTCTTC
J gene: TRBJ1-1; D gene: TRBD1; clone size: .; V gene: TRBV27; CDR3 protein: CASSPREQGATEAFF; CDR3 DNA: TGTGCCAGCAGTCCCCGGGAACAGGGGGCGACTGAAGCTTTCTTT
J gene: TRBJ2-2; D gene: .; clone size: .; V gene: TRBV3-1/TRBV3-2; CDR3 protein: CASSPTEDRYTGELFF; CDR3 DNA: TGTGCCAGCAGCCCCACGGAAGACAGATACACCGGGGAGCTGTTTTTT
J gene: TRBJ2-6; D gene: .; clone size: once; V gene: TRBV11-3; CDR3 protein: CASTGLRTSGANVLTF; CDR3 DNA: TGTGCCAGCACGGGACTGAGAACCTCTGGGGCCAACGTCCTGACTTTC
J gene: TRBJ2-3; D gene: TRBD2; clone size: .; V gene: TRBV9; CDR3 protein: CASSVGAGGVTDTQYF; CDR3 DNA: TGTGCCAGCAGCGTAGGGGCGGGAGGAGTGACAGATACGCAGTATTTT
J gene: TRBJ1-6; D gene: .; clone size: .; V gene: TRBV28; CDR3 protein: CASSQDRNSPLHF; CDR3 DNA: TGTGCCAGCAGTCAGGACAGAAATTCACCCCTCCACTTT
J gene: TRBJ1-6; D gene: .; clone size: .; V gene: TRBV19; CDR3 protein: CASSPRDNFLHF; CDR3 DNA: TGTGCCAGTAGTCCTCGGGACAACTTCCTCCACTTT
J gene: TRBJ2-3; D gene: .; clone size: once; V gene: TRBV5-1; CDR3 protein: CASGTGVDTQYF; CDR3 DNA: TGCGCCAGCGGAACGGGGGTGGATACGCAGTATTTT